What follows describes a single TCR beta chain. This sample is drawn from a study of shared clonotypes between healthy human individuals. Germline CDR1 reads SGHNT; CDR2 reads YENEEA. The CDR3 runs to 15 residues. Losses at the gene ends were 1 base for V and 2 bases for J; bases not matched to a gene: 4. Using immunoSEQ multiplex PCR, the repertoire was profiled, and TCRdb retains in-frame clones only, with some absent. Among about 1.5 million clones listed, 98% were seen once. The source material was naive CD4+ T cells sorted from blood. This sample's subset: CD45RA+ positively selected. The rearrangement links TRBV11-3 to TRBJ2-7, with 8 bases that match TRBD1. The clonotype originates from a man in his thirties or forties in good health. Written as DNA, the CDR3 is TGTGCCAGCAGCTTAGGCAGGGGGCTACCCTACGAGCAGTACTTC. Translated, it gives CASSLGRGLPYEQYF.